A single sample gave rise to the 21 T cell receptor beta chains below, sequenced in a study of OX40 agonist ivuxolimab in advanced cancers. Data came from immunoSEQ multiplex PCR; TCRdb stores just in-frame clones and leaves some out. The sample records over 50,000 clones, 70% to 90% being singletons. The sequencing here drew on CD4+ or CD8+ T cells sorted from blood, taken in a trial of the OX40 agonist ivuxolimab. These receptors were collected from an adult with an advanced solid tumor such as melanoma, head and neck, liver or kidney cancer.

This chain joins TRBV6-1 and TRBJ2-3; D remains ambiguous. There are 11 residues in the CDR3. Germline assignment: CDR1 MNHNS and CDR2 SASEGT. Trimming left V 4 bases short and J 3 bases short, with 2 bases between. The CDR3, as DNA: TGTGCCAGCAGTGTTACAGATACGCAGTATTTT. Residues: CASSVTDTQYF.

The J gene is TRBJ1-2, the V gene TRBV7-8; D is perhaps TRBD1 (5 bases). Trimming cost V 3 bases and J 7 bases, with 12 bases left between them. Germline V gene data show CDR1 as SGHVS and CDR2 as FQNEAQ. CDR3 length: 13 amino acids. The CDR3 reads CASSFGGAGGYTF. For the CDR3, the DNA is TGTGCCAGCAGCTTCGGTGGGGCGGGTGGCTACACCTTC.

The rearrangement uses TRBV5-1 and TRBJ1-2; D uncertain. CDR1 and CDR2 (germline): SGHRS, YFSETQ. The CDR3 sequence is 15 residues long. Trimming stripped 0 bases from V and 4 bases from J, with 13 bases between. CDR3 sequence (DNA): TGCGCCAGCAGCTTGGCCTCCCAGGCTTCCTATGGCTACACCTTC. Translated: CASSLASQASYGYTF. The complete variable domain, with remaining parts taken from reference TRBV5-1 and TRBJ1-2, reads KAGVTQTPRYLIKTRGQQVTLSCSPISGHRSVSWYQQTPGQGLQFLFEYFSETQRNKGNFPGRFSGRQFSNSRSEMNVSTLELGDSALYLCASSLASQASYGYTFGSGTRLTVV.

The V gene is TRBV5-1, the J gene TRBJ1-5; 9 positions match TRBD1. Trimming took 1 base from V and 6 from J; bases not matched to a gene: 5. Germline CDR1 is SGHRS and CDR2 is YFSETQ. The CDR3 has 15 amino acids. The CDR3 DNA follows: TGCGCCAGCAGCTTGACAGGGGGCGGGAGTCAGCCCCAGCATTTT. Amino acid sequence: CASSLTGGGSQPQHF.

The chain recombines TRBV5-5 with TRBJ2-3; D gene ambiguous. The CDR3 runs to 14 residues. The V gene's germline CDR1 is SGHKS and CDR2 YYEKEE (reference sequence). Trimming cost V 6 bases and J 4 bases, with 15 bases left between them. The CDR3 protein is CASTSLQTPDTQYF. The CDR3, as DNA: TGTGCCAGCACCTCCCTACAGACCCCAGATACGCAGTATTTT. Together with reference TRBV5-5 and TRBJ2-3, the CDR3 gives the full variable domain: DAGVTQSPTHLIKTRGQQVTLRCSPISGHKSVSWYQQVLGQGPQFIFQYYEKEERGRGNFPDRFSARQFPNYSSELNVNALLLGDSALYLCASTSLQTPDTQYFGPGTRLTVL.

The gene calls are TRBV4-1 and TRBJ1-1; D not certain. CDR3 length equals 15 residues. Deletions cut 0 bases from V and 10 bases from J, with 18 bases between. Germline assignment: CDR1 MGHRA and CDR2 YSYEKL. DNA for the CDR3: TGCGCCAGCAGCCAAGAGTTAAGGGAATCACGGCGAGCTTTCTTT. Amino acid sequence: CASSQELRESRRAFF.

The V call is TRBV30, the J call TRBJ1-4; a possible D gene is TRBD1 (5 bases). The V gene's germline CDR1 is GTSNPN and CDR2 SVGIG (reference sequence). The CDR3 runs to 12 residues. V lost 5 bases and J lost 7, with 11 bases in between. In DNA, the CDR3 is TGTGCCTGGGGTTGGGGGAGTGAAAAACTGTTTTTT. Residues: CAWGWGSEKLFF.

This chain connects TRBV5-6 to TRBJ2-1, with TRBD2 as a possible D gene (6 bases). Germline V CDR1 and CDR2: SGHDT, YYEEEE. V gave up 2 bases and J gave up 2 bases, with 11 bases separating them. The CDR3 totals 15 residues. As DNA, the CDR3 is TGTGCCAGCAGCTTCCGGGAGAGGCCCTACAATGAGCAGTTCTTC. Protein: CASSFRERPYNEQFF.

V is TRBV2 and J is TRBJ1-4; the match to TRBD1 covers 7 bases. This CDR3 is 16 amino acids long. CDR1 is SNHLY, CDR2 FYNNEI, per germline. J lost 6 bases, V lost 0 bases, and 7 bases had no gene match. In DNA form, the CDR3 reads TGTGCCAGCAGTGAAGCGGGAGGGGGCGCCTATGAAAAACTGTTTTTT. Translating it yields CASSEAGGGAYEKLFF. Full variable domain (remainder filled in from reference TRBV2 and TRBJ1-4): EPEVTQTPSHQVTQMGQEVILRCVPISNHLYFYWYRQILGQKVEFLVSFYNNEISEKSEIFDDQFSVERPDGSNFTLKIRSTKLEDSAMYFCASSEAGGGAYEKLFFGSGTQLSVL.

This chain links TRBV6-1 with TRBJ1-2; D not resolved. The CDR3 totals 13 residues. V dropped 2 bases and J dropped 3 bases, with 7 bases sitting between them. Germline V lookup: CDR1 MNHNS, CDR2 SASEGT. CDR3 nucleotide sequence: TGTGCCAGCAGTGAAAACGGTGACTATGGCTACACCTTC. Translation: CASSENGDYGYTF.

This sequence joins TRBV18 and TRBJ2-5; TRBD2 agrees at 14 bases. J was trimmed by 2 bases and V by 3 bases; bases with no gene match: 2. Germline CDR1 and CDR2: KGHSH and LQKENI. The CDR3 has 16 amino acids. The CDR3 coding sequence is TGTGCCAGCTCACCTAGACTAGCGGGAGGGCAAGAGACCCAGTACTTC. Protein: CASSPRLAGGQETQYF.

The chain is built from TRBV7-9 and TRBJ2-3; TRBD1 matches 8 bases. This CDR3 has 16 residues. Germline loops: CDR1 SEHNR, CDR2 FQNEAQ (reference sequence). Trimming cost V 5 bases and J 3 bases; bases outside gene matches: 10. CDR3 sequence reads: CASSTRQGTGTDTQYF. CDR3 nucleotide sequence: TGTGCCAGCAGCACCCGACAGGGGACTGGGACAGATACGCAGTATTTT.

With respect to this clone: The identical CDR3 is also encoded by other nucleotide sequences in the sample. CDR3 bases: TGCGCCAGCAGCCCTGTTTCCTCACAAGGGAGAGGGGAAAAACTGTTTTTT. Protein: CASSPVSSQGRGEKLFF. This rearrangement joins TRBV4-1 to TRBJ1-4; no firm D call. V lost 4 bases to trimming and J lost 8 bases, with 23 bases between them. There are 17 residues in the CDR3. The germline CDR1 and CDR2 sequences are MGHRA and YSYEKL.

V and J are TRBV9 and TRBJ2-1; D gene uncertain. This CDR3 is 15 amino acids long. From germline, CDR1 is SGDLS and CDR2 YYNGEE. V shed 3 bases and J shed 3 bases, with 13 bases lying between them. The chain's CDR3 is CASSAGRANYNEQFF. In nucleotides, the CDR3 is TGTGCCAGCAGCGCCGGACGCGCGAACTACAATGAGCAGTTCTTC.

This clone was detected a few times. The V call is TRBV28, the J call TRBJ1-4; no firm D call. CDR1 is MDHEN and CDR2 is SYDVKM in the germline V gene. The length of the CDR3 is 11 residues. Trimming removed 7 bases at V and 7 bases at J, with 7 bases between. In DNA, the CDR3 is TGTGCCAGCAAGAGATTTGAAAAACTGTTTTTT. Translation: CASKRFEKLFF.

The CDR3 bases are TGTGCTAGTGGCAGGGGAGATGGGAATGAGCAGTTCTTC. Its protein product is CASGRGDGNEQFF. The chain joins TRBV12-5 to TRBJ2-1, with D perhaps TRBD1 (6 bases). The CDR3 has 13 amino acids. V was pared by 6 bases and J by 7 bases, with 13 bases between. Germline lookup yields CDR1 LGHNT and CDR2 FRNRAP.

This clone was recorded only once. This chain uses TRBV28 with TRBJ1-4, with D maybe TRBD1 (6 bases). The CDR3 covers 14 residues. The germline V gene encodes CDR1 MDHEN and CDR2 SYDVKM. V gave up 6 bases and J gave up 0 bases, with 8 bases separating them. CDR3 nucleotide sequence: TGTGCCAGCAGGGACAGTTCAACTAATGAAAAACTGTTTTTT. Translating it yields CASRDSSTNEKLFF.

V is TRBV9 and J is TRBJ2-3; D is ambiguous. Trimming pared 4 bases from V and 6 bases from J, leaving 6 bases between. In germline, CDR1 is SGDLS, CDR2 YYNGEE. There are 11 residues in the CDR3. The CDR3 reads CASSLYDTQYF. The CDR3 coding sequence is TGTGCCAGCAGCCTCTACGATACGCAGTATTTT.

This chain connects TRBV30 to TRBJ1-2, with a possible D match to TRBD1 (6 bases). Germline V gene lookup returns CDR1 GTSNPN and CDR2 SVGIG (reference sequence). V was pared by 4 bases and J by 1 base, with 19 bases between. The CDR3 is 16 residues long. CDR3 sequence (DNA): TGTGCCTGGACCCCGCTCCGACAGGCGGGTAACTATGGCTACACCTTC. Its protein product is CAWTPLRQAGNYGYTF.

The chain couples TRBV9 to TRBJ1-4; TRBD1 is a possible D gene (6 bases). Trimming left V 3 bases short and J 7 bases short, with 19 bases between. Germline V CDR1 and CDR2: SGDLS, YYNGEE. This CDR3 comprises 16 residues. The CDR3 DNA sequence: TGTGCCAGCAGCGACGCGGTAGGGGGGGGAGGTGAAAAACTGTTTTTT. Translation gives CASSDAVGGGGEKLFF. Full variable domain (outside the CDR3, taken from reference TRBV9 and TRBJ1-4): DSGVTQTPKHLITATGQRVTLRCSPRSGDLSVYWYQQSLDQGLQFLIQYYNGEERAKGNILERFSAQQFPDLHSELNLSSLELGDSALYFCASSDAVGGGGEKLFFGSGTQLSVL.

The chain is built from TRBV9 and TRBJ2-3; 11 nucleotides match TRBD2. There are 16 residues in the CDR3. Germline CDR1 is SGDLS and CDR2 is YYNGEE. With V trimmed by 3 bases and J by 6 bases, 9 bases remained unmatched. CDR3 amino acids: CASSAQLAGGEDTQYF. As DNA, the CDR3 is TGTGCCAGCAGCGCCCAATTAGCGGGGGGGGAGGATACGCAGTATTTT.